This section outlines one T cell receptor beta chain sequence together with its context. Its antigen is not known. This CDR3 region has 15 residues. The data belong to a study of cytomegalovirus exposure and HLA in healthy donors. With 60 Vbeta and 13 Jbeta primers, the PCR was carried out. Assay: immunoSEQ multiplex PCR; the TCRdb copy retains only in-frame clones and omits some. Seen here are some 250,000 clones, about four fifths observed once, and the top ten hold 4.5% to 6%. General observations from the study: The classifier was said to identify cytomegalovirus status with high specificity and sensitivity.

The V and J genes are TRBV21-1 and TRBJ1-1; the table's D gene call, TRBD1, was not cross checked with the DNA. TRBV21-1 counts as a pseudogene. The receptor was isolated from a woman between 40 and 50 years old in good health and CMV-seropositive. Sample: PBMCs. This CDR3 is CASSSIQGFDTEAFF. CDR3 coding DNA: TGTGCCAGCAGCAGCATACAGGGCTTCGACACTGAAGCTTTCTTT.